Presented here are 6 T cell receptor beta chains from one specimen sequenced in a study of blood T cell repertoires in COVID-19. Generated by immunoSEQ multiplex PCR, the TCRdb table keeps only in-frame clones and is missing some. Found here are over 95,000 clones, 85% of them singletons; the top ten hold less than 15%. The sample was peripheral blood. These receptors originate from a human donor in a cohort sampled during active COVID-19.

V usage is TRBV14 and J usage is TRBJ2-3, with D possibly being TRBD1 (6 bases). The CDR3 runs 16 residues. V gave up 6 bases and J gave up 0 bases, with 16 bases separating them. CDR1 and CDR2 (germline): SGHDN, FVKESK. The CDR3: CASSQPQGPSTDTQYF. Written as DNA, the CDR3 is TGTGCCAGCAGTCAACCCCAGGGGCCTAGCACAGATACGCAGTATTTT.

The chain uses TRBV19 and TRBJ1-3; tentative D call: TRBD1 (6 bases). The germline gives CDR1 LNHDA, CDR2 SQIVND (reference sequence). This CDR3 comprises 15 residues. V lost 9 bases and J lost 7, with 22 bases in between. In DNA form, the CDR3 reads TGTGCCAGCGCCTCCCCGGGACAAAGGCCCAACACCATATATTTT. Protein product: CASASPGQRPNTIYF.

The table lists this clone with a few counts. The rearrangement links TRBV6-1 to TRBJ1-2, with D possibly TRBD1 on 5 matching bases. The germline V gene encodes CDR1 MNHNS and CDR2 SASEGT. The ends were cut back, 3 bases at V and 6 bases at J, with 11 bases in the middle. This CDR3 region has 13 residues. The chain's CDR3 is CASSDGQGHGYTF. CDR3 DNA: TGTGCCAGCAGTGATGGGCAGGGTCATGGCTACACCTTC.

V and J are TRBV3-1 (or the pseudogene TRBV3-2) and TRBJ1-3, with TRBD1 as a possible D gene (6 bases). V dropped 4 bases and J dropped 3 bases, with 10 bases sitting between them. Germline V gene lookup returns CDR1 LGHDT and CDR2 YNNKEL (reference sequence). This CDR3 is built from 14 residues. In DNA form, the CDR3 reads TGTGCCAGCAGCCCAGGGGTTTTTGGAAACACCATATATTTT. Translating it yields CASSPGVFGNTIYF.

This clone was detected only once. The CDR3 spells CASSISLEDIQYF. CDR3 bases: TGTGCCAGCAGTATCTCCCTAGAGGACATTCAGTACTTC. J is TRBJ2-4 and V is TRBV6-5; unclear D gene. Trimming cost V 5 bases and J 8 bases, with 13 bases left between them. Germline V CDR1 and CDR2: MNHEY, SVGAGI. This CDR3 has 13 residues.

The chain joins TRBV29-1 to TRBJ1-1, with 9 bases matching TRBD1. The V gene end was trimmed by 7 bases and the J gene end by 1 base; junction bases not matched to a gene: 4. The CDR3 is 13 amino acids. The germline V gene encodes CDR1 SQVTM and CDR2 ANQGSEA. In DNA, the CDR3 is TGCAGCGCACAGGGGGCGCGGAACACTGAAGCTTTCTTT. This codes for CSAQGARNTEAFF.